This T cell receptor (beta chain) was sequenced for a study of control samples from healthy donors and cancer patients. Libraries were prepared by immunoSEQ multiplex PCR; TCRdb keeps only in-frame clonotypes and omits some of them. The repertoire has 100,000 to 150,000 clones, more than 70% of them found once; the top ten carry roughly 3%. V lost 7 bases, J lost 3 bases, and 16 bases lay in between. This CDR3 is 15 amino acids long. The germline gives CDR1 MDHEN, CDR2 SYDVKM. The TCR comes from a man in his sixties in good health. This sequence joins TRBV28 and TRBJ1-5; TRBD1 might be the D (5 bases). Sample: blood. This CDR3 reads CASKVHTGYNQPQHF. The CDR3 nucleotides read TGTGCCAGCAAGGTCCATACAGGCTACAATCAGCCCCAGCATTTT.